At least ten counts were recorded for the clone carrying this T cell receptor (beta chain). Libraries of TCR beta came from iRepertoire HTBI primers plus Arm-PCR of CDR3 regions. TCRdb processed the multiplex PCR reads anew with MiXCR; each CDR3 protein has one entry. The profile shows nearly 350,000 distinct CDR3 sequences, around a fifth of them singletons. This entry belongs to a study of regulatory T cells in long-lasting Graves disease. The time point denotes: persistent/refractory GD, antithyroid drugs over 5 years with positive TRAb. PBMC-derived RNA was used for the TCR library. This CDR3 spans 13 amino acids. V was shortened by 0 bases and J by 5 bases, with 7 bases between the two germline ends. In germline, CDR1 is MNHEY, CDR2 SVGAGI.

This TCR was sampled from a female donor with Graves disease. This chain uses TRBV6-5 with TRBJ1-2; D call uncertain. The sample consisted of peripheral blood mononuclear cells (PBMCs), taken when the disease was refractory, from a patient treated with antithyroid drugs. CDR3 protein: CASSYSDYYGYTF. DNA of the CDR3: TGTGCCAGCAGTTACTCGGACTATTATGGCTACACCTTC.